A selection of T cell receptor beta chains follows, all from one sample in a study of regulatory T cells in long-lasting Graves disease. TCRdb independently ran MiXCR on the multiplex PCR reads; one entry per CDR3 protein. The sample has fewer than 400,000 distinct CDR3 sequences, more than 20% seen once. The sequencing here drew on peripheral blood mononuclear cells (PBMCs), taken when the disease was refractory, from a patient treated with antithyroid drugs. These receptors all come from a female donor with Graves disease. CDR3s include the opening cysteine and the closing phenylalanine or tryptophan. A D gene is named only where the DNA matches it firmly. Clone size appears in some rows only: once, few, many, or a class for an expanded clone.

clone_size	d_call	j_call	v_call	cdr3_nt	cdr3_aa
few	NA	TRBJ1-1	TRBV19	TGTGCCAGTAGTTGGGACGCCCTGAACACTGAAGCTTTCTTT	CASSWDALNTEAFF
many	TRBD1	TRBJ2-5	TRBV6-5	TGTGCCAGCAGTTACGTACTGAAAGGACAGGGGGCTCGGCAAGAGACCCAGTACTTC	CASSYVLKGQGARQETQYF
NA	NA	TRBJ2-1	TRBV7-9	TGTGCCAGCAGAATCCACAGTTACAATGAGCAGTTCTTC	CASRIHSYNEQFF
NA	NA	TRBJ1-1	TRBV10-3	TGTGCCATCGGGAGAAACCAGAACACTGAAGCTTTCTTT	CAIGRNQNTEAFF
few	NA	TRBJ1-2	TRBV13	TGTGCCAGCAGCCCCCGCCTGGGTTCAGTCTACTATGGCTACACCTTC	CASSPRLGSVYYGYTF
few	NA	TRBJ1-1	TRBV27	TGTGCCAGCAGTTTATTGATGGGCACTGAAGCTTTCTTT	CASSLLMGTEAFF
many	NA	TRBJ2-7	TRBV2	TGTGCCAGCAGTGGCGGACAGCTCTACGAGCAGTACTTC	CASSGGQLYEQYF
many	NA	TRBJ2-7	TRBV7-2	TGTGCCAGCAGCCGAACCGGGCCGAGCTCCTACGAGCAGTACTTC	CASSRTGPSSYEQYF
many	NA	TRBJ2-7	TRBV11-2	TGTGCCAGCAGCTTCTCTAGCGTAACCTACGAGCAGTACTTC	CASSFSSVTYEQYF
many	NA	TRBJ2-5	TRBV27	TGTGCCAGCCATATGACAAATGAAGAGACCCAGTACTTC	CASHMTNEETQYF
NA	NA	TRBJ2-1	TRBV28	TGTGCCAGCAGTTTGAGGGGGAGAGGAGTCTACAATGAGCAGTTCTTC	CASSLRGRGVYNEQFF
many	NA	TRBJ1-1	TRBV3-1	TGTGCCAGCAGCCAAGAGGTAGTCAGGGAGAACACTGAAGCTTTCTTT	CASSQEVVRENTEAFF
NA	NA	TRBJ2-7	TRBV20-1	TGCAGTGCTAGGGTGGTTAACGAGCAGTACTTC	CSARVVNEQYF
many	NA	TRBJ2-7	TRBV20-1	TGCAGTGCTAGAGTCGCAGGGGGCGGCGGGAGGTTGGTCGAGCAGTACTTC	CSARVAGGGGRLVEQYF
NA	NA	TRBJ2-2	TRBV27	TGTGCCAGCACTTGGACGAGGAACACCGGGGAGCTGTTTTTT	CASTWTRNTGELFF
many	TRBD1	TRBJ2-7	TRBV6-1	TGTGCCAGCAGTGCCGGGACAGGGTTCGCCGAGCAGTACTTC	CASSAGTGFAEQYF
NA	TRBD1	TRBJ2-3	TRBV14	TGTGCCAGCAGCCACCTACAGGGGCGTAGCACAGATACGCAGTATTTT	CASSHLQGRSTDTQYF
NA	TRBD1	TRBJ2-5	TRBV29-1	TGCAGCGCAACCGGGACAGCCATCCAAGAGACCCAGTACTTC	CSATGTAIQETQYF
many	TRBD2	TRBJ2-7	TRBV6-2/TRBV6-3	TGTGCCAGCCGGGTCCCGGGACTAGCGGTCCCCTACGAGCAGTACTTC	CASRVPGLAVPYEQYF
NA	TRBD1	TRBJ2-7	TRBV28	TGTGCCAGCAGTTTGGCCGGGACAGGGACGGGAGGACAACCCTACCAGCAGTACTTC	CASSLAGTGTGGQPYQQYF
many	NA	TRBJ2-5	TRBV7-2	TGTGCCAGCAGCGTAAAAGAGACCCAGTACTTC	CASSVKETQYF
few	NA	TRBJ1-5	TRBV5-6	TGTGCCAGCAGCTTGTTAGGGGACAATCAGCCCCAGCATTTT	CASSLLGDNQPQHF
few	TRBD1	TRBJ1-5	TRBV11-2	TGTGCCAGCAGCTCGGGACAGGCCAATCAGCCCCAGCATTTT	CASSSGQANQPQHF
many	NA	TRBJ2-7	TRBV7-2	TGTGCCAGCAGCTTAGTGAGAACAGTCGCTAGAGAGCAGTACTTC	CASSLVRTVAREQYF
NA	NA	TRBJ1-2	TRBV18	TGTGCCAGCTCACCGTCCCCCAACTATGGCTACACCTTC	CASSPSPNYGYTF
NA	NA	TRBJ2-3	TRBV7-2	TGTGCCAGCAGGTCCGGGGACACAGATACGCAGTATTTT	CASRSGDTDTQYF
many	NA	TRBJ1-6	TRBV29-1	TGCAGCGTTGAAGATCTTCCCGGCTCACCCCTCCACTTT	CSVEDLPGSPLHF
few	NA	TRBJ2-2	TRBV27	TGTGCCAGCAGTTCCCAGGGGTACACCGGGGAGCTGTTTTTT	CASSSQGYTGELFF
few	NA	TRBJ2-7	TRBV15	TGTGCCACCAGCGCGGGGCCTATCTACGAGCAGTACTTC	CATSAGPIYEQYF
few	TRBD1	TRBJ1-5	TRBV28	TGTGCCAGCAGTTTCGGACAGGTCTATAATCAGCCCCAGCATTTT	CASSFGQVYNQPQHF
many	TRBD1	TRBJ1-1	TRBV30	TGTGCCTGGAGTGATTTCGGACAGGGCATGAACACTGAAGCTTTCTTT	CAWSDFGQGMNTEAFF
many	NA	TRBJ2-7	TRBV28	TGTGCCAGCAGCCAGGGACATTCCTACGAGCAGTACTTC	CASSQGHSYEQYF
once	NA	TRBJ2-3	TRBV20-1	TGCAGTGCCATCAACGACCGGGACCACGACACAGATACGCAGTATTTT	CSAINDRDHDTDTQYF
NA	TRBD2	TRBJ2-5	TRBV7-2	TGTGCCAGCAGCCGAGCCGGGACTAGCGGGAGTTATCGGGAGACCCAGTACTTC	CASSRAGTSGSYRETQYF
many	NA	TRBJ1-6	TRBV27	TGTGCCAGCAGTTTATTAGGGTATCGATCACCCCTCCACTTT	CASSLLGYRSPLHF
few	NA	TRBJ1-4	TRBV2	TGTGCCAGCAGTGAAGATGGGCAGGACGATGAAAAACTGTTTTTT	CASSEDGQDDEKLFF
NA	TRBD1	TRBJ2-7	TRBV30	TGTGCCTGGAGTCCGACAGGGGGTAGCTACGAGCAGTACTTC	CAWSPTGGSYEQYF
many	NA	TRBJ2-5	TRBV7-9	TGTGCCAGCAGCCTCAGTGGGAACGGGGAGACCCAGTACTTC	CASSLSGNGETQYF
many	NA	TRBJ2-7	TRBV28	TGTGCCAGCAGAGGCAGGGGTGGGCAGTACTTC	CASRGRGGQYF
NA	NA	TRBJ1-4	TRBV11-2	TGTGCCAGCAGCCACTCTTCAGGGACTCTGGGGGATGAAAAACTGTTTTTT	CASSHSSGTLGDEKLFF
many	NA	TRBJ2-5	TRBV11-2	TGTGCCAGCAGCCTGCCCCCCCTCGAGACCCAGTACTTC	CASSLPPLETQYF
many	NA	TRBJ1-2	TRBV28	TGTGCCAGCAGTTACCAGGGGAGGTATGGCTACACCTTC	CASSYQGRYGYTF
many	TRBD1	TRBJ2-5	TRBV20-1	TGCAGTGCTAGAGATCGGTGGGAACAGGGGATTTTGGAGACCCAGTACTTC	CSARDRWEQGILETQYF
NA	NA	TRBJ2-4	TRBV29-1	TGCAGCGTTTATGGATACGAAGCCAAAAACATTCAGTACTTC	CSVYGYEAKNIQYF
NA	TRBD2	TRBJ2-1	TRBV29-1	TGCAGCGTTGCAGGGACTAGCGGGAGGAGTGAGCAGTTCTTC	CSVAGTSGRSEQFF
NA	NA	TRBJ2-7	TRBV19	TGTGCCAGCTCCGACGGAAGCCCCTACGAGCAGTACTTC	CASSDGSPYEQYF
many	TRBD1	TRBJ2-7	TRBV27	TGTGCCAGCAGTTACGATTCGCGACAGGGAAGCGAGCAGTACTTC	CASSYDSRQGSEQYF
NA	TRBD1	TRBJ2-5	TRBV30	TGTGCCTGGAGTCCCCGGACGGGACAGGGTCGACAGACCCAGTACTTC	CAWSPRTGQGRQTQYF
many	NA	TRBJ2-5	TRBV20-1	TGCAGTGCTAGAGCCGGGACCGGCCAAGAGACCCAGTACTTC	CSARAGTGQETQYF
few	NA	TRBJ2-5	TRBV5-1	TGTGCCAGCAGCCCGACCCCTCGGGCCACCCAAGAGACCCAGTACTTC	CASSPTPRATQETQYF